The 14 T cell receptor beta chains in this list originate from one sample, sequenced in a study of T cells after yellow fever vaccination. TCRdb independently ran MiXCR on the 5' RACE reads; one entry per CDR3 protein. The sample yields fewer than 400,000 distinct CDR3 sequences, about 11% seen once. The sample here was CD4+ T cells sorted from PBMCs, taken 45 days after the yellow fever booster vaccination. These receptors all stem from a man younger than 35 who received the YFV17D yellow fever vaccine.

V gene TRBV28 combines with J gene TRBJ2-3; 9 nucleotides agree with TRBD1. This CDR3 contains 14 residues. Looked up from germline, CDR1 is MDHEN and CDR2 is SYDVKM. V trimming: 6 bases; J trimming: 2 bases; junction bases outside the gene matches: 3. This chain's CDR3 is CASRGTGFTDTQYF. The CDR3 bases are TGTGCCAGCAGGGGGACAGGGTTCACAGATACGCAGTATTTT.

V usage is TRBV5-4 and J usage is TRBJ2-3; 7 nucleotides match TRBD2. Trimming at V came to 0 bases and at J to 5 bases, leaving 12 bases not matched to a gene. Germline V gives CDR1 SGHNT, CDR2 YYREEE (reference sequence). This CDR3 contains 17 residues. The CDR3 DNA sequence: TGTGCCAGCAGCTTGGCCGTCGTTTCGGGGGGTGGAGATACGCAGTATTTT. This sequence encodes CASSLAVVSGGGDTQYF.

The chain joins TRBV11-2 to TRBJ1-2; 12 bases agree with TRBD1. This CDR3 has 15 amino acids. V was pared by 3 bases and J by 3 bases, with 2 bases of the junction left unmatched. The V gene's germline CDR1 is SGHAT and CDR2 FQNNGV. CDR3 residues: CASSFGTGGDYGYTF. The CDR3 coding sequence is TGTGCCAGCAGCTTTGGGACAGGGGGCGACTATGGCTACACCTTC.

The sample holds a few counts of this clonotype. This chain connects TRBV4-3 to TRBJ2-1, with TRBD2 matching over 7 bases. CDR1 is LGHNA and CDR2 is YSLEER in the germline V gene. The ends lost 1 base at V and 2 bases at J; junction bases unmatched: 5. The CDR3 is 16 amino acids. The CDR3 loop reads CASSQGLGGTYNEQFF. The CDR3 region has the DNA TGCGCCAGCAGCCAAGGTCTGGGGGGGACCTACAATGAGCAGTTCTTC.

This clonotype was recorded a few times. This sequence joins TRBV10-3 and TRBJ1-1; tentative D call: TRBD1 (5 bases). Germline V gene lookup returns CDR1 ENHRY and CDR2 SYGVKD. The CDR3 has 15 residues. The V gene lost 6 bases and the J gene lost 1 base, with 15 bases spanning the gap. CDR3 loop: CAISDRMGGNTEAFF. The CDR3 bases are TGTGCCATCAGCGACCGGATGGGGGGGAACACTGAAGCTTTCTTT.

This clonotype was counted at least ten times. The V gene is TRBV20-1, the J gene TRBJ2-3; weak D call: TRBD2 (6 bases). Germline V gives CDR1 DFQATT, CDR2 SNEGSKA (reference sequence). The CDR3 covers 17 residues. The V end lost 4 bases, the J end lost 1 base, and 21 bases lay between the germline ends. In DNA, the CDR3 is TGCAGTGCTAAGCCCCGTGGGGGGACGTCTGGCACAGATACGCAGTATTTT. It specifies CSAKPRGGTSGTDTQYF.

V is TRBV7-3 and J is TRBJ2-3; 8 positions match TRBD1. V dropped 5 bases and J dropped 5; count of bases not matched to a gene: 12. Germline loops: CDR1 SGHTA, CDR2 FQGTGA. There are 16 residues in the CDR3. This CDR3 is CASSDLPGQGLDTQYF. CDR3 sequence (DNA): TGTGCCAGCAGCGATCTTCCCGGACAGGGATTAGATACGCAGTATTTT.

The chain has TRBV9 and TRBJ2-5, with 7 positions matching TRBD1. V was clipped by 2 bases and J by 1 base; unmatched bases: 5. CDR3 size: 15 residues. The germline CDR1 and CDR2 sequences are SGDLS and YYNGEE. The CDR3 sequence is CASSVHGTAQETQYF. The CDR3 DNA reads TGTGCCAGCAGCGTCCACGGGACAGCCCAAGAGACCCAGTACTTC.

V gene TRBV7-3 combines with J gene TRBJ2-3, with D possibly called TRBD1 or TRBD2 (5 bases each). V shed 2 bases and J shed 9 bases, with 9 bases lying between them. CDR1 is SGHTA, CDR2 FQGTGA, per germline. There are 12 residues in the CDR3. The CDR3 sequence is CASSLGDQTQYF. In DNA form, the CDR3 reads TGTGCCAGCAGCTTAGGGGACCAGACGCAGTATTTT. The whole variable domain, filled in from reference TRBV7-3 and TRBJ2-3, reads GAGVSQTPSNKVTEKGKYVELRCDPISGHTALYWYRQSLGQGPEFLIYFQGTGAADDSGLPNDRFFAVRPEGSVSTLKIQRTERGDSAVYLCASSLGDQTQYFGPGTRLTVL.

This clonotype was observed a few times. This rearrangement joins TRBV4-2 to TRBJ2-7; D is unresolved. CDR1 is LGHNA and CDR2 is YNFKEQ in the germline V gene. CDR3 length equals 16 residues. Trimming cost V 0 bases and J 3 bases, with 15 bases left between them. The CDR3 sequence is CASSQDPVFGSYEQYF. The CDR3 bases are TGTGCCAGCAGCCAAGATCCAGTTTTCGGTAGCTACGAGCAGTACTTC.

The V gene is TRBV29-1, the J gene TRBJ2-3; 13 bases are shared with TRBD2. The CDR3 totals 14 residues. The germline V gene encodes CDR1 SQVTM and CDR2 ANQGSEA. With 7 bases clipped from V and 1 base from J, the junction kept 2 bases outside the gene matches. As DNA, the CDR3 is TGCAGCGCCACTAGCGGGGGGGGCACAGATACGCAGTATTTT. It specifies CSATSGGGTDTQYF.

J is TRBJ2-7 and V is TRBV20-1; 12 bases line up with TRBD2. Unmatched junction bases numbered 15, after V lost 6 bases and J lost 9 bases. Looked up from germline, CDR1 is DFQATT and CDR2 is SNEGSKA (reference sequence). The CDR3 covers 15 residues. The CDR3 is CSAPGVLAGGRRQYF. For the CDR3, the DNA is TGCAGTGCGCCCGGGGTACTAGCGGGGGGCCGTCGGCAGTACTTC.

Only a few counts were recorded for this clonotype. V gene TRBV7-2 combines with J gene TRBJ2-1, with 7 nucleotides matching TRBD2. From germline, CDR1 is SGHTA and CDR2 FQGNSA. The ends lost 2 bases at V and 4 bases at J; junction bases unmatched: 5. The CDR3 sequence is 15 residues long. CDR3 DNA: TGTGCCAGCAGCTTATCAGTAGCGGGTTACAATGAGCAGTTCTTC. Protein sequence: CASSLSVAGYNEQFF.

There are many counts of this clonotype. The rearrangement joins TRBV12-3 or TRBV12-4 to TRBJ2-1, with D maybe TRBD2 (6 bases). The V end lost 3 bases, the J end lost 5 bases, and 11 bases lay between the germline ends. The CDR3 sequence is 14 residues long. CDR3 loop: CASSFGGVDNEQFF. The CDR3 bases are TGTGCCAGCAGTTTCGGCGGGGTAGACAATGAGCAGTTCTTC.